The sequence of this T cell receptor beta chain was determined in a study of PD-1 blockade in classical Hodgkin lymphoma. On the study more broadly: On a schedule of every 2 weeks, patients received nivolumab 3 mg/kg intravenously. Overall study findings and caveats: Patients were excluded if nivolumab began under 1 year after ASCT (the autologous transplant). Lower baseline TCR diversity was reported for newly diagnosed patients than for healthy donors. Researchers reported that CD4+ TCR diversity, though not CD8+, rose significantly by C4D1.

Time point of the sample: cycle 4 day 1 (C4D1), after five to seven weeks of nivolumab. Each patient experienced a relapse that followed autologous stem cell transplantation, and brentuximab vedotin exposure varied. The repertoire was sequenced with immunoSEQ multiplex PCR; TCRdb's copy has only in-frame clones and lacks some. The sample records some 33,000 clones, roughly 76% being singletons. Concerning this clone: Its specificity is not known.

The sample in question was peripheral blood mononuclear cells (PBMCs), obtained before the fourth cycle of nivolumab. The TCR was taken from a human donor with classical Hodgkin lymphoma.

CDR3 residues: CASSQGTGGGNLYGYTF. The CDR3 region has the DNA TGCGCCAGCAGCCAGGGGACAGGGGGCGGGAATCTCTATGGCTACACCTTC. This chain connects TRBV4-3 to TRBJ1-2, with TRBD1 identical over 12 bases. The germline gives CDR1 LGHNA, CDR2 YSLEER. V gave up 3 bases and J gave up 4 bases; unmatched junction bases: 9. The CDR3 has 17 amino acids.